The 8 T cell receptor beta chains in this list originate from one sample, sequenced in a study of blood T cell repertoires in COVID-19. The method was immunoSEQ multiplex PCR; TCRdb's version includes in-frame clones alone and lacks a portion of them. The data hold a few hundred thousand clones, with roughly nine tenths observed a single time. Sequencing was carried out using PBMCs or T cells enriched from blood (not recorded which). These TCRs come from a woman younger than 35 who had recovered from COVID-19.

The chain is built from TRBV6-5 and TRBJ2-7, with D possibly being TRBD1 (5 bases). With 7 bases removed from V and 0 bases from J, the gap between germline ends came to 7 bases. The germline V gene encodes CDR1 MNHEY and CDR2 SVGAGI. The CDR3 length is 12 residues. The CDR3 reads CASKGVSYEQYF. CDR3 sequence (DNA): TGTGCCAGCAAAGGGGTCTCCTACGAGCAGTACTTC.

The chain recombines TRBV24-1 with TRBJ2-3, with a possible D match to TRBD2 (7 bases). CDR1 is KGHDR, CDR2 SFDVKD, per germline. V lost 5 bases and J lost 0, with 14 bases in between. There are 16 residues in the CDR3. The CDR3 sequence is CATSGVGGGSTDTQYF. The CDR3 nucleotides are TGTGCCACCAGTGGGGTCGGCGGGGGCAGCACAGATACGCAGTATTTT.

V is TRBV30 and J is TRBJ2-1, with D tentatively TRBD2 (5 bases). CDR3 length: 14 amino acids. The germline V and J ends were trimmed by 6 bases and 0 bases, with 12 bases remaining between them. Germline loops: CDR1 GTSNPN, CDR2 SVGIG (reference sequence). CDR3 loop: CACQLGSSYNEQFF. CDR3 nucleotides: TGTGCCTGTCAACTAGGCAGCTCCTACAATGAGCAGTTCTTC. Complete variable domain (other parts from reference TRBV30 and TRBJ2-1): SQTIHQWPATLVQPVGSPLSLECTVEGTSNPNLYWYRQAAGRGLQLLFYSVGIGQISSEVPQNLSASRPQDRQFILSSKKLLLSDSGFYLCACQLGSSYNEQFFGPGTRLTVL.

This chain uses TRBV9 with TRBJ2-5; D gene uncertain. Germline lookup yields CDR1 SGDLS and CDR2 YYNGEE. This CDR3 comprises 13 residues. The V end was cut by 0 bases, the J end by 5 bases, with 8 bases between. The CDR3 here is CASSVGVRETQYF. The CDR3, as DNA: TGTGCCAGCAGCGTAGGAGTCCGGGAGACCCAGTACTTC.

The gene calls are TRBV10-1 and TRBJ1-1; TRBD1 is a possible D gene (5 bases). This CDR3 spans 13 amino acids. Germline CDR1 is WNHNN and CDR2 is SYGVQD (reference sequence). The V gene lost 5 bases and the J gene lost 5 bases, with 12 bases spanning the gap. CDR3 loop: CASSQKGRTEAFF. The DNA of the CDR3 is TGCGCCAGCAGTCAAAAGGGGAGGACTGAAGCTTTCTTT.

J is TRBJ1-5 and V is TRBV4-1; the D is unclear. The V gene's germline CDR1 is MGHRA and CDR2 YSYEKL. The CDR3 sequence is 12 residues long. Deletions cut 6 bases from V and 8 bases from J, with 11 bases between. The CDR3 bases are TGCGCCAGCAGTCGAGCAGGCGAGCCCCAGCATTTT. This translates into CASSRAGEPQHF.

This clone has a single count. The V call is TRBV20-1, the J call TRBJ1-4; D unresolved. Deletions cut 2 bases from V and 8 bases from J, with 6 bases between. The germline V gene has CDR1 DFQATT and CDR2 SNEGSKA (reference sequence). This CDR3 spans 11 amino acids. In nucleotides, the CDR3 is TGCAGTGCTAGAACCCGGGAAAAACTGTTTTTT. Amino acid sequence: CSARTREKLFF.

The chain recombines TRBV27 with TRBJ2-1; TRBD2 matches at 9 bases. This CDR3 is 13 amino acids long. Trimming removed 6 bases from V and 7 bases from J; junction bases left unmatched: 4. Germline CDR1 is MNHEY and CDR2 is SMNVEV (reference sequence). The CDR3 DNA sequence: TGTGCCAGCAGGAGCGGGGGGTTGAATGAGCAGTTCTTC. The encoded protein is CASRSGGLNEQFF.